This is a list of T cell receptor beta chains from one sample in a study of OX40 agonist ivuxolimab in advanced cancers. Produced via immunoSEQ multiplex PCR; TCRdb's table is partial and in-frame only. The sample shows tens of thousands of clones, more than 75% of them seen only once. The specimen comprised CD4+ or CD8+ T cells sorted from blood, sampled in a trial of the OX40 agonist ivuxolimab. The origin of the receptors is an adult with an advanced solid tumor such as melanoma, head and neck, liver or kidney cancer. Both conserved end residues are part of each CDR3. The D gene is left open where the match is weak. Rows give clone size only sometimes, using once, few, many, or a class for an expanded clone.

V: TRBV4-3
D: NA
J: TRBJ2-1
size: few
CDR3: CASSQDRARGWTTGDNEQFF
DNA: TGCGCCAGCAGCCAAGATAGGGCTAGGGGGTGGACTACAGGGGACAATGAGCAGTTCTTC

V: TRBV6-6
D: NA
J: TRBJ1-4
size: NA
CDR3: CASRTTARDEKLFF
DNA: TGTGCCAGCCGTACGACGGCGAGAGATGAAAAACTGTTTTTT

V: TRBV6-1
D: NA
J: TRBJ1-2
size: NA
CDR3: CASSDRGDRFYGYTF
DNA: TGTGCCAGCAGTGACAGGGGAGATAGGTTCTATGGCTACACCTTC

V: TRBV5-1
D: TRBD1
J: TRBJ2-3
size: NA
CDR3: CASSWRTGGDTQYF
DNA: TGCGCCAGCAGCTGGAGGACAGGGGGAGATACGCAGTATTTT

V: TRBV10-3
D: TRBD2
J: TRBJ2-3
size: NA
CDR3: CATRLAGGTDTQYF
DNA: TGTGCCACCCGACTAGCGGGGGGCACAGATACGCAGTATTTT

V: TRBV19
D: NA
J: TRBJ2-3
size: NA
CDR3: CASTGRSTDTQYF
DNA: TGTGCCAGTACTGGCAGAAGCACAGATACGCAGTATTTT

V: TRBV27
D: NA
J: TRBJ2-1
size: NA
CDR3: CASSSYGYNEQFF
DNA: TGTGCCAGCAGTTCGTACGGCTACAATGAGCAGTTCTTC

V: TRBV7-9
D: NA
J: TRBJ1-3
size: NA
CDR3: CASSFLRGNTIYF
DNA: TGTGCCAGCAGCTTTTTAAGGGGAAACACCATATATTTT

V: TRBV5-1
D: NA
J: TRBJ2-1
size: once
CDR3: CASSLGTVNEQFF
DNA: TGCGCCAGCAGCTTGGGGACAGTCAATGAGCAGTTCTTC

V: TRBV5-8
D: NA
J: TRBJ2-5
size: NA
CDR3: CASSLGRVVGETQYF
DNA: TGTGCCAGCAGCTTGGGTAGGGTAGTGGGGGAGACCCAGTACTTC

V: TRBV7-2
D: NA
J: TRBJ1-5
size: NA
CDR3: CASSLVGGDNQPQHF
DNA: TGTGCCAGCAGCTTAGTAGGGGGAGATAATCAGCCCCAGCATTTT

V: TRBV6-5
D: TRBD1
J: TRBJ1-3
size: NA
CDR3: CASSPAGTARNTIYF
DNA: TGTGCCAGCAGTCCCGCCGGGACAGCCCGAAACACCATATATTTT

V: TRBV5-1
D: NA
J: TRBJ1-4
size: NA
CDR3: CASREGLRDSNEKLFF
DNA: TGCGCCAGCAGGGAGGGGCTAAGGGACTCTAATGAAAAACTGTTTTTT

V: TRBV6-6
D: NA
J: TRBJ1-6
size: NA
CDR3: CATLGGAAYNSPLHF
DNA: TGTGCCACCCTAGGGGGGGCGGCCTATAATTCACCCCTCCACTTT

V: TRBV7-6
D: TRBD2
J: TRBJ2-1
size: NA
CDR3: CASSPGLAATREQFF
DNA: TGTGCCAGCAGCCCGGGACTAGCGGCCACAAGGGAGCAGTTCTTC

V: TRBV11-2
D: NA
J: TRBJ2-2
size: NA
CDR3: CASARALTGELFF
DNA: TGTGCCTCGGCCAGGGCGCTCACCGGGGAGCTGTTTTTT

V: TRBV29-1
D: TRBD1
J: TRBJ1-3
size: NA
CDR3: CSAGQGGDTIYF
DNA: TGCAGCGCGGGACAGGGTGGAGACACCATATATTTT

V: TRBV18
D: NA
J: TRBJ1-1
size: NA
CDR3: CASSPSPVNTEAFF
DNA: TGTGCCAGCTCACCGTCACCGGTGAACACTGAAGCTTTCTTT

V: TRBV5-1
D: NA
J: TRBJ1-1
size: NA
CDR3: CASSRQGDIYHEAFF
DNA: TGCGCCAGCAGCCGACAAGGGGACATCTACCATGAAGCTTTCTTT

V: TRBV6-1
D: NA
J: TRBJ1-1
size: NA
CDR3: CASRFQGSDTEAFF
DNA: TGTGCCAGCAGGTTTCAGGGCTCGGACACTGAAGCTTTCTTT

V: TRBV5-6
D: NA
J: TRBJ1-1
size: NA
CDR3: CASSYGGVGLYTEAFF
DNA: TGTGCCAGCAGCTACGGAGGTGTGGGACTTTACACTGAAGCTTTCTTT

V: TRBV29-1
D: TRBD1
J: TRBJ1-5
size: NA
CDR3: CSVITGGADNQPQHF
DNA: TGCAGCGTCATTACAGGGGGGGCGGACAATCAGCCCCAGCATTTT

V: TRBV11-2
D: TRBD1
J: TRBJ2-2
size: NA
CDR3: CASSFRQGAGTGELFF
DNA: TGTGCCAGCAGCTTTAGACAGGGGGCCGGCACCGGGGAGCTGTTTTTT

V: TRBV4-3
D: NA
J: TRBJ1-4
size: NA
CDR3: CASSQDRGEKLFF
DNA: TGCGCCAGCAGCCAAGACAGGGGTGAAAAACTGTTTTTT

V: TRBV7-3
D: NA
J: TRBJ2-2
size: NA
CDR3: CASSPLRVANTGELFF
DNA: TGTGCCAGCAGCCCCCTCAGAGTGGCGAACACCGGGGAGCTGTTTTTT

V: TRBV7-9
D: NA
J: TRBJ2-7
size: once
CDR3: CASSPGRYEQYF
DNA: TGTGCCAGCAGCCCCGGACGTTACGAGCAGTACTTC

V: TRBV5-1
D: NA
J: TRBJ2-2
size: NA
CDR3: CASSAREGATGELFF
DNA: TGCGCCAGCAGCGCGAGGGAAGGGGCGACCGGGGAGCTGTTTTTT